This is a list of T cell receptor beta chains from one sample in a study of shared clonotypes between healthy human individuals. The table came from immunoSEQ multiplex PCR; TCRdb's copy has only in-frame clones and leaves some out. Counted here are more than 2,000,000 clones, roughly 93% occurring once; the ten biggest clones make up 0.3% to 0.4%. Material for sequencing was naive CD4+ T cells from PBMCs. These TCRs come from a young man in good health. Some clones in this sample may be carry-over from other donors' samples. Both conserved end residues are part of each CDR3. D genes are given only for firm matches. Clone sizes are given selectively: once, few, many, or a class where the clone is expanded.

NA	NA	TRBV5-1	TRBJ1-2	TGCGCCAGCAGCTTGCCGACAGACCTTTATGGCTACACCTTC	CASSLPTDLYGYTF
NA	NA	TRBV7-6	TRBJ2-5	TGTGCCAGCAGCTCTCTCCCCGTCTCGCTCCCTGGGGAGACCCAGTACTTC	CASSSLPVSLPGETQYF
NA	NA	TRBV7-9	TRBJ2-1	TGTGCCAGCAGCTTCGAATGGAATGAGCAGTTCTTC	CASSFEWNEQFF
TRBD2	NA	TRBV6-8	TRBJ2-1	TGTGCCAGCTTAAAAGGACTAGCGGAAACCTCCTGTTGGAGCTCCTACAATGAGCAGTTCTTC	CASLKGLAETSCWSSYNEQFF
TRBD1	NA	TRBV5-3	TRBJ1-2	TGTGCCAGAAGAACATCAAACAGGGGTCCCTATGGCTACACCTTC	CARRTSNRGPYGYTF
NA	once	TRBV19	TRBJ1-1	TGTGCCAGTAGCTCCTACGGAGCCACTGAAGCTTTCTTT	CASSSYGATEAFF
TRBD1	NA	TRBV9	TRBJ2-2	TGTGCCAGCAGCGTTTTGACAGGGGGTTCCGGGGAGCTGTTTTTT	CASSVLTGGSGELFF
NA	once	TRBV7-9	TRBJ1-1	TGTGCCAGCAGCTCCATCAGGGGACACAACACTGAAGCTTTCTTT	CASSSIRGHNTEAFF
NA	NA	TRBV6-5	TRBJ2-7	TGTGCCAGCAGTTACCTTGCAGGGTACCAGGTCGAGCAGTACTTC	CASSYLAGYQVEQYF
NA	NA	TRBV18	TRBJ2-4	TGTGCCAGCTCACCACCGGGGAGAAGGGACATTCAGTACTTC	CASSPPGRRDIQYF
TRBD1	few	TRBV18	TRBJ1-1	TGTGCCAGCTCACCACCGTCGACAGGGCCCAAAGCTTTCTTT	CASSPPSTGPKAFF
NA	NA	TRBV5-1	TRBJ1-2	TGCGCCAGCAGCTTGGACAGCCCCTATGGCTACACCTTC	CASSLDSPYGYTF
TRBD1	few	TRBV10-1	TRBJ1-1	TGCGCCAGCAGACAGGGGGCGAACACTGAAGCTTTCTTT	CASRQGANTEAFF
TRBD1	NA	TRBV5-8	TRBJ2-7	TGTGCCAGCAGCTTACTGGGACAGAGATCCTACGAGCAGTACTTC	CASSLLGQRSYEQYF
NA	NA	TRBV18	TRBJ2-5	TGTGCCAGCTCACCTCAACCCCCGGGACTCTGGGAGACCCAGTACTTC	CASSPQPPGLWETQYF
NA	NA	TRBV5-1	TRBJ2-5	TGCGCCAGCAGCTTACAGGGTCGGTTGCAGGAGACCCAGTACTTC	CASSLQGRLQETQYF
NA	NA	TRBV5-1	TRBJ2-7	TGCGCCAGCAGCTTGGCTCCCAGTGGATTAGGCGAGCAGTACTTC	CASSLAPSGLGEQYF
NA	NA	TRBV4-1	TRBJ1-2	TGCGCCAGCAGCCAAGCCCTCGGGGGCTACACCTTC	CASSQALGGYTF
NA	NA	TRBV6-5	TRBJ1-1	TGTGCCAGCAGTCGGAGTTTCAAAGCAAACACTGAAGCTTTCTTT	CASSRSFKANTEAFF
NA	NA	TRBV30	TRBJ2-1	TGTGCCTGGATCAAGGACAGCCAGAAACCCCCAACTAACAATGAGCAGTTCTTC	CAWIKDSQKPPTNNEQFF
NA	once	TRBV5-8	TRBJ2-3	TGTGCCAGCAAATATGAGGGATGGGGTACGCAGTATTTT	CASKYEGWGTQYF
TRBD2	once	TRBV5-1	TRBJ2-7	TGCGCCAGCAGCTTGGAACGGGAGGGGGACGAGCAGTACTTC	CASSLEREGDEQYF
NA	NA	TRBV28	TRBJ2-7	TGTGCCAGCAGTTTACTTCGAGGAGTCCGTGTAACCCGCTACGAGCAGTACTTC	CASSLLRGVRVTRYEQYF
NA	NA	TRBV18	TRBJ2-5	TGTGCCAGCTCGCAGCCAGGGCAATTCCAAGAGACCCAGTACTTC	CASSQPGQFQETQYF
TRBD1	NA	TRBV5-1	TRBJ1-2	TGCGCCAGCAGCTTGGCTGGACAGGGGCCTGAGGGCTACACCTTC	CASSLAGQGPEGYTF
TRBD2	NA	TRBV5-6	TRBJ2-1	TGTGCCAGCAGCCCACTAGCGCGAGGTGACAATGAGCAGTTCTTC	CASSPLARGDNEQFF
NA	NA	TRBV7-2	TRBJ2-5	TGTGCCAGCAGAACTACGGCTGTACATTCCTCGGAGACCCAGTACTTC	CASRTTAVHSSETQYF
NA	NA	TRBV7-8	TRBJ1-1	TGTGCCAGCAGCCCCCTAGGAAACTATGAAGCTTTCTTT	CASSPLGNYEAFF
NA	NA	TRBV9	TRBJ1-5	TGTGCCAGCAGCGTAGCCCCGAGCAATCAGCCCCAGCATTTT	CASSVAPSNQPQHF
NA	NA	TRBV7-8	TRBJ1-1	TGTGCCAGCAGCTTTCAGGGTAGGATCACTGAAGCTTTCTTT	CASSFQGRITEAFF
TRBD1	NA	TRBV27	TRBJ2-7	TGTGCCAGCAGTTCTCTAACAGGGGTGGGATCCTACGAGCAGTACTTC	CASSSLTGVGSYEQYF
NA	NA	TRBV5-4	TRBJ2-1	TGTGCCAGCAGCCCCCAAAGGGGTTGGGCAAGGGGCAATGAGCAGTTCTTC	CASSPQRGWARGNEQFF
NA	NA	TRBV30	TRBJ2-7	TGTGCCTGGAGCCCGGGCTCCGGGATCTACGAGCAGTACTTC	CAWSPGSGIYEQYF
NA	NA	TRBV28	TRBJ1-5	TGTGCCAGCAGTTTTCCGGATTTTTCAGGGCGGAATCAGCCCCAGCATTTT	CASSFPDFSGRNQPQHF